These T cell receptor beta chains were read from a single sample in a study of CD8 T cells in ankylosing spondylitis. MiXCR, run by TCRdb on the 5' RACE reads, gives a single entry per CDR3 protein. The sample contains about 150,000 distinct CDR3 sequences, roughly 44% of which appear only once. The sequencing input was synovial fluid, either unsorted or a sorted T cell fraction (not recorded which). Receptors originate from a male donor with ankylosing spondylitis. Both conserved end residues are part of each CDR3. The order of the fields is D gene, clone size, J gene, V gene, CDR3 protein, CDR3 DNA. D genes are given only for firm matches. Clone size is not always given. Where it is, it says once, few, many or a class for expanded clones.

d_call: TRBD1; clone_size: -; j_call: TRBJ1-2; v_call: TRBV6-1; cdr3_aa: CASSVGQEGTRDGYTF; cdr3_nt: TGTGCCAGCAGCGTCGGACAGGAGGGTACTCGTGATGGCTACACCTTC
d_call: TRBD2; clone_size: -; j_call: TRBJ2-7; v_call: TRBV28; cdr3_aa: CASSPPVGSGSYEQYF; cdr3_nt: TGTGCCAGCAGCCCACCGGTGGGTAGCGGGAGCTACGAGCAGTACTTC
d_call: -; clone_size: -; j_call: TRBJ2-1; v_call: TRBV12-3/TRBV12-4; cdr3_aa: CASSLGPGQTQAEQFF; cdr3_nt: TGTGCCAGCAGTTTAGGCCCGGGACAAACGCAGGCTGAGCAGTTCTTC
d_call: -; clone_size: -; j_call: TRBJ1-4; v_call: TRBV9; cdr3_aa: CASSAGQGKDEKLFF; cdr3_nt: TGTGCCAGCAGCGCAGGGCAGGGGAAGGATGAAAAACTGTTTTTT
d_call: -; clone_size: -; j_call: TRBJ1-2; v_call: TRBV12-3/TRBV12-4; cdr3_aa: CASRERDGESYGYTF; cdr3_nt: TGTGCCAGCAGAGAGCGGGACGGTGAGTCCTATGGCTACACCTTC
d_call: -; clone_size: -; j_call: TRBJ1-2; v_call: TRBV12-3/TRBV12-4; cdr3_aa: CASSLVGVGGYTF; cdr3_nt: TGTGCCAGCAGTTTAGTGGGGGTGGGGGGCTACACCTTC
d_call: TRBD2; clone_size: -; j_call: TRBJ2-4; v_call: TRBV10-2; cdr3_aa: CASSESIAGYLSVKNIQYF; cdr3_nt: TGCGCCAGCAGTGAGAGTATAGCGGGGTACCTTAGTGTCAAAAACATTCAGTACTTC
d_call: TRBD2; clone_size: -; j_call: TRBJ2-7; v_call: TRBV15; cdr3_aa: CATSRSPSGIRYEQYF; cdr3_nt: TGTGCCACCAGCAGATCCCCCAGCGGGATTCGTTACGAGCAGTACTTC
d_call: TRBD2; clone_size: -; j_call: TRBJ2-7; v_call: TRBV18; cdr3_aa: CASSPLATFSYEQYF; cdr3_nt: TGTGCCAGCTCCCCACTAGCGACCTTCTCCTACGAGCAGTACTTC
d_call: -; clone_size: few; j_call: TRBJ1-5; v_call: TRBV4-1; cdr3_aa: CASSQVPGSNQPQHF; cdr3_nt: TGCGCCAGCAGCCAAGTGCCTGGAAGCAATCAGCCCCAGCATTTT
d_call: -; clone_size: -; j_call: TRBJ2-6; v_call: TRBV21-1; cdr3_aa: CASSNEPGQGHSGASVLTF; cdr3_nt: TGTGCCAGCAGCAACGAACCGGGACAGGGCCACTCTGGGGCCAGCGTCCTGACTTTC
d_call: TRBD2; clone_size: -; j_call: TRBJ2-7; v_call: TRBV29-1; cdr3_aa: CSVAGREADSYEQYF; cdr3_nt: TGCAGCGTTGCCGGGAGGGAAGCGGACTCCTACGAGCAGTACTTC
d_call: TRBD1; clone_size: few; j_call: TRBJ2-2; v_call: TRBV6-1; cdr3_aa: CASSAGTVHTGELFF; cdr3_nt: TGTGCCAGCAGCGCCGGGACAGTCCACACCGGGGAGCTGTTTTTT
d_call: TRBD2; clone_size: -; j_call: TRBJ2-3; v_call: TRBV28; cdr3_aa: CASSLAGDADTQYF; cdr3_nt: TGTGCCAGCAGTTTGGCGGGAGACGCAGATACGCAGTATTTT
d_call: -; clone_size: few; j_call: TRBJ1-2; v_call: TRBV2; cdr3_aa: CASSDRTAGLSGYTF; cdr3_nt: TGTGCCAGCAGTGATAGGACAGCGGGCTTGTCGGGCTACACCTTC
d_call: -; clone_size: many; j_call: TRBJ2-7; v_call: TRBV4-3; cdr3_aa: CASSFGQGGYEQYF; cdr3_nt: TGCGCCAGCAGCTTCGGCCAGGGGGGCTACGAGCAGTACTTC
d_call: TRBD1; clone_size: -; j_call: TRBJ1-1; v_call: TRBV3-1; cdr3_aa: CASSQDGQGRTEAFF; cdr3_nt: TGTGCCAGCAGCCAAGACGGACAGGGGAGAACTGAAGCTTTCTTT
d_call: TRBD1; clone_size: few; j_call: TRBJ2-7; v_call: TRBV7-9; cdr3_aa: CASSRGDRGWPEQYF; cdr3_nt: TGTGCCAGCAGCAGAGGGGACAGGGGGTGGCCCGAGCAGTACTTC
d_call: -; clone_size: -; j_call: TRBJ1-1; v_call: TRBV29-1; cdr3_aa: CSVDRPPQTVYTEAFF; cdr3_nt: TGCAGCGTTGATCGGCCACCCCAAACGGTGTACACTGAAGCTTTCTTT
d_call: -; clone_size: -; j_call: TRBJ1-2; v_call: TRBV5-6; cdr3_aa: CASSLSLQRPGGYTF; cdr3_nt: TGTGCCAGCAGCTTGTCTCTTCAGCGGCCGGGGGGCTACACCTTC
d_call: -; clone_size: -; j_call: TRBJ2-7; v_call: TRBV15; cdr3_aa: CATSTLEAASSYEQYF; cdr3_nt: TGTGCCACCAGCACCTTGGAGGCGGCGAGCTCCTACGAGCAGTACTTC
d_call: TRBD2; clone_size: few; j_call: TRBJ2-3; v_call: TRBV28; cdr3_aa: CASSPGLAGSLTDTQYF; cdr3_nt: TGTGCCAGCAGTCCAGGACTAGCGGGGTCCCTCACAGATACGCAGTATTTT
d_call: TRBD2; clone_size: -; j_call: TRBJ2-1; v_call: TRBV28; cdr3_aa: CASTLASGRGFSYNEQFF; cdr3_nt: TGTGCCAGCACCCTGGCTAGCGGGAGGGGGTTCTCCTACAATGAGCAGTTCTTC
d_call: -; clone_size: -; j_call: TRBJ2-2; v_call: TRBV11-1; cdr3_aa: CASSLAFSGDKPNTGELFF; cdr3_nt: TGTGCCAGCAGCTTAGCGTTTTCAGGGGACAAACCGAACACCGGGGAGCTGTTTTTT
d_call: -; clone_size: -; j_call: TRBJ1-1; v_call: TRBV29-1; cdr3_aa: CSVPRGGTGILSTEAFF; cdr3_nt: TGCAGCGTCCCACGGGGGGGGACCGGGATTTTGTCCACTGAAGCTTTCTTT
d_call: -; clone_size: -; j_call: TRBJ2-2; v_call: TRBV7-6; cdr3_aa: CASSAAGVGSGELFF; cdr3_nt: TGTGCCAGCAGCGCCGCCGGGGTTGGATCCGGGGAGCTGTTTTTT
d_call: -; clone_size: -; j_call: TRBJ1-3; v_call: TRBV5-1; cdr3_aa: CASSFLGLRGNTIYF; cdr3_nt: TGCGCCAGCAGCTTCTTGGGGTTACGAGGAAACACCATATATTTT
d_call: TRBD1; clone_size: -; j_call: TRBJ1-3; v_call: TRBV6-5; cdr3_aa: CASSYTPYRGGNTIYF; cdr3_nt: TGTGCCAGCAGTTATACACCCTACAGGGGAGGAAACACCATATATTTT
d_call: -; clone_size: -; j_call: TRBJ1-5; v_call: TRBV27; cdr3_aa: CASSYKGNNQPQHF; cdr3_nt: TGTGCCAGCAGTTATAAGGGCAACAATCAGCCCCAGCATTTT
d_call: -; clone_size: -; j_call: TRBJ1-1; v_call: TRBV12-3/TRBV12-4; cdr3_aa: CASSQPTGPGAFF; cdr3_nt: TGTGCCAGCAGCCAGCCCACAGGGCCTGGCGCTTTCTTT
d_call: -; clone_size: -; j_call: TRBJ2-1; v_call: TRBV7-8; cdr3_aa: CASSPETGWGRYDEQFF; cdr3_nt: TGTGCCAGCAGCCCCGAGACAGGTTGGGGGAGATACGATGAGCAGTTCTTC
d_call: -; clone_size: -; j_call: TRBJ1-5; v_call: TRBV7-9; cdr3_aa: CASSFQGVGQPQHF; cdr3_nt: TGTGCCAGCAGCTTTCAGGGTGTTGGGCAGCCCCAGCATTTT
d_call: -; clone_size: -; j_call: TRBJ2-2; v_call: TRBV4-3; cdr3_aa: CASSPLRKRGLFF; cdr3_nt: TGCGCCAGCAGCCCCCTGAGGAAAAGGGGACTGTTTTTT
d_call: -; clone_size: few; j_call: TRBJ1-3; v_call: TRBV5-4; cdr3_aa: CASTAYGGAPGNTIYF; cdr3_nt: TGTGCCAGCACAGCTTACGGGGGCGCGCCTGGAAACACCATATATTTT
d_call: -; clone_size: few; j_call: TRBJ1-1; v_call: TRBV3-1; cdr3_aa: CASSPTGSQAFF; cdr3_nt: TGTGCCAGCAGCCCGACAGGTTCCCAAGCTTTCTTT
d_call: -; clone_size: -; j_call: TRBJ2-2; v_call: TRBV19; cdr3_aa: CASSIFGGSNTGELFF; cdr3_nt: TGTGCCAGTAGTATCTTCGGGGGCTCGAACACCGGGGAGCTGTTTTTT
d_call: TRBD2; clone_size: few; j_call: TRBJ2-7; v_call: TRBV28; cdr3_aa: CASSLLPGTSDYYEQYF; cdr3_nt: TGTGCCAGCAGTTTGTTGCCCGGGACTAGCGACTACTACGAGCAGTACTTC
d_call: -; clone_size: few; j_call: TRBJ1-5; v_call: TRBV12-5; cdr3_aa: CASGLVQGARQPQHF; cdr3_nt: TGTGCTAGTGGTTTGGTCCAAGGGGCTAGGCAGCCCCAGCATTTT
d_call: -; clone_size: -; j_call: TRBJ1-2; v_call: TRBV6-5; cdr3_aa: CASSYGGPNYGYTF; cdr3_nt: TGTGCCAGCAGTTACGGGGGGCCGAACTATGGCTACACCTTC
d_call: -; clone_size: once; j_call: TRBJ2-7; v_call: TRBV7-8; cdr3_aa: CASSLRRGQTSREQYF; cdr3_nt: TGTGCCAGCAGCTTACGCCGAGGGCAGACCTCCCGGGAGCAGTACTTC
d_call: -; clone_size: -; j_call: TRBJ1-2; v_call: TRBV13; cdr3_aa: CASSQVPTGSYGYTF; cdr3_nt: TGTGCCAGCAGTCAGGTCCCCACAGGGAGCTATGGCTACACCTTC
d_call: TRBD1; clone_size: many; j_call: TRBJ1-2; v_call: TRBV2; cdr3_aa: CASSGGTGGPYGYTF; cdr3_nt: TGTGCCAGCAGTGGCGGGACAGGTGGTCCCTATGGCTACACCTTC
d_call: -; clone_size: -; j_call: TRBJ2-7; v_call: TRBV5-1; cdr3_aa: CASSLFLAREAYEQYF; cdr3_nt: TGCGCCAGCAGCTTGTTTCTGGCCAGGGAGGCGTACGAGCAGTACTTC
d_call: -; clone_size: few; j_call: TRBJ2-5; v_call: TRBV11-2; cdr3_aa: CASSPEAEEETQYF; cdr3_nt: TGTGCCAGCAGCCCCGAGGCGGAGGAAGAGACCCAGTACTTC
d_call: -; clone_size: -; j_call: TRBJ2-7; v_call: TRBV28; cdr3_aa: CASSPWWVAQYF; cdr3_nt: TGTGCCAGCAGCCCTTGGTGGGTGGCGCAGTACTTC
d_call: -; clone_size: -; j_call: TRBJ1-1; v_call: TRBV6-1; cdr3_aa: CASSPREQANTEAFF; cdr3_nt: TGTGCCAGCAGTCCCAGGGAACAGGCGAACACTGAAGCTTTCTTT
d_call: -; clone_size: many; j_call: TRBJ1-5; v_call: TRBV24-1; cdr3_aa: CATSDFLAGMDQPQHF; cdr3_nt: TGTGCCACCAGTGATTTCCTGGCAGGGATGGATCAGCCCCAGCATTTT
d_call: -; clone_size: -; j_call: TRBJ1-2; v_call: TRBV27; cdr3_aa: CASSVLGAKGYTF; cdr3_nt: TGTGCCAGCAGTGTGTTGGGGGCGAAAGGCTACACCTTC
d_call: -; clone_size: many; j_call: TRBJ1-1; v_call: TRBV6-2/TRBV6-3; cdr3_aa: CASCRGLEGTEAFF; cdr3_nt: TGTGCCAGCTGCCGTGGGTTGGAGGGCACTGAAGCTTTCTTT
d_call: -; clone_size: few; j_call: TRBJ2-7; v_call: TRBV4-3; cdr3_aa: CASSHYPGGEAYEQYF; cdr3_nt: TGCGCCAGCAGCCACTACCCAGGGGGGGAAGCCTACGAGCAGTACTTC
d_call: TRBD2; clone_size: few; j_call: TRBJ2-3; v_call: TRBV20-1; cdr3_aa: CSAFRTSGHTDTQYF; cdr3_nt: TGCAGTGCCTTTAGGACTAGCGGACACACAGATACGCAGTATTTT
d_call: -; clone_size: few; j_call: TRBJ2-6; v_call: TRBV5-1; cdr3_aa: CASSLESSGANVLTF; cdr3_nt: TGCGCCAGCAGCTTAGAAAGCTCTGGGGCCAACGTCCTGACTTTC
d_call: -; clone_size: -; j_call: TRBJ1-1; v_call: TRBV7-9; cdr3_aa: CASSFGRPILEAFF; cdr3_nt: TGTGCCAGCAGCTTTGGGCGACCGATACTTGAAGCTTTCTTT
d_call: -; clone_size: many; j_call: TRBJ1-5; v_call: TRBV5-6; cdr3_aa: CASSWRLNQPQHF; cdr3_nt: TGTGCCAGCAGCTGGCGGTTAAATCAGCCCCAGCATTTT
d_call: TRBD2; clone_size: -; j_call: TRBJ2-1; v_call: TRBV15; cdr3_aa: CATSRPWTSGGRGEQFF; cdr3_nt: TGTGCCACCAGCAGACCCTGGACTAGCGGGGGAAGGGGTGAGCAGTTCTTC
d_call: -; clone_size: few; j_call: TRBJ2-3; v_call: TRBV18; cdr3_aa: CASSPKLDSPRADTQYF; cdr3_nt: TGTGCCAGCTCACCTAAACTCGACTCGCCCCGGGCAGATACGCAGTATTTT
d_call: -; clone_size: -; j_call: TRBJ2-3; v_call: TRBV6-5; cdr3_aa: CASSYSVWGVTDTQYF; cdr3_nt: TGTGCCAGCAGTTACTCGGTTTGGGGGGTCACAGATACGCAGTATTTT
d_call: TRBD2; clone_size: -; j_call: TRBJ2-3; v_call: TRBV6-1; cdr3_aa: CASSAAGAGGPSDTQYF; cdr3_nt: TGTGCCAGCAGTGCTGCCGGAGCGGGGGGGCCATCAGATACGCAGTATTTT
d_call: -; clone_size: once; j_call: TRBJ1-4; v_call: TRBV4-1; cdr3_aa: CASSQSQVSVNEKLFF; cdr3_nt: TGCGCCAGCAGCCAAAGCCAGGTGTCGGTTAATGAAAAACTGTTTTTT